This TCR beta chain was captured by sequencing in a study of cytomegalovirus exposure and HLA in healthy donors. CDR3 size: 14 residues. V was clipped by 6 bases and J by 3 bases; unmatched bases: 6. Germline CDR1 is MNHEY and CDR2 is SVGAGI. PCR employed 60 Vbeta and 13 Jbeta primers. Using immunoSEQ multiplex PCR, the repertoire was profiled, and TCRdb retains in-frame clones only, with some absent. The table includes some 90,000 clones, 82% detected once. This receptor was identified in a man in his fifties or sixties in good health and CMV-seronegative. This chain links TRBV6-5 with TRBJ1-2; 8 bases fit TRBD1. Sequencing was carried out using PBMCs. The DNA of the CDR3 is TGTGCCAGCAGGACCGAGACAGGGGACTATGGCTACACCTTC. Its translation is CASRTETGDYGYTF.